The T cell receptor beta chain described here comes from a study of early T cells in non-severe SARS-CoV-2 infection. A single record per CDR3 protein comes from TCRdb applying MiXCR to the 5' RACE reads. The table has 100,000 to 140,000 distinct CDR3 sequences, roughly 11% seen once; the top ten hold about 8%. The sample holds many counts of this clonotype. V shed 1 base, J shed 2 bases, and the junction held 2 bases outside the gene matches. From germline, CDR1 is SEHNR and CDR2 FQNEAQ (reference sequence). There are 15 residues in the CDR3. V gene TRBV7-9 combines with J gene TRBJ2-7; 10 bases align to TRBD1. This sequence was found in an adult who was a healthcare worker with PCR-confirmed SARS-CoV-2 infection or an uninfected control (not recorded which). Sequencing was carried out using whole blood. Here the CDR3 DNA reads TGTGCCAGCAGCTTAGAAGGGACAGGGGCCTACGAGCAGTACTTC. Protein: CASSLEGTGAYEQYF.